Following are 3 T cell receptor beta chains from one sample sequenced in a study of human T cells and chemical hapten exposure. TCRdb ran MiXCR on the RACE reads and lists one entry per CDR3 protein. This table has some 84,000 distinct CDR3 sequences, 10% to 14% appearing once. Time point reported: patch test 3, about 24 weeks after DPC sensitization. The treatment is: therapeutic diphenylcyclopropenone sensitization with weekly scalp DPC. The specimen was whole blood, collected in connection with sensitization to the hapten diphenylcyclopropenone (DPC). The source of these receptors is a woman in her forties or fifties with alopecia areata. Some clones in this sample may be carry-over from other donors' samples.

The chain links TRBV2 to TRBJ2-7; D is perhaps TRBD1 (6 bases). V lost 3 bases to trimming and J lost 2 bases, with 8 bases between them. The CDR3 extends over 13 amino acids. CDR1 and CDR2 from the germline V gene are SNHLY and FYNNEI. Here the CDR3 DNA reads TGTGCCAGCAGTGAGGGGGCCCCCTACGAGCAGTACTTC. It is translated as CASSEGAPYEQYF.

In its sample, this clonotype was seen many times. The V gene is TRBV5-5, the J gene TRBJ1-1; tentatively, D is TRBD1 (5 bases). Germline assignment: CDR1 SGHKS and CDR2 YYEKEE (reference sequence). The CDR3 is made up of 15 amino acids. V shed 0 bases and J shed 6 bases, with 15 bases lying between them. The CDR3 spells CASSLDGQGWAEAFF. The CDR3 region has the DNA TGTGCCAGCAGCTTGGATGGTCAGGGTTGGGCTGAAGCTTTCTTT.

A few counts support this clonotype. The chain has TRBV12-3 or TRBV12-4 and TRBJ2-2, with a possible D match to TRBD2 (6 bases). Trimming left V 6 bases short and J 7 bases short, with 15 bases between. This CDR3 has 14 amino acids. Here the CDR3 reads CASSPGGSIGELFF. CDR3 nucleotide sequence: TGTGCCAGCAGCCCCGGGGGATCCATCGGGGAGCTGTTTTTT.